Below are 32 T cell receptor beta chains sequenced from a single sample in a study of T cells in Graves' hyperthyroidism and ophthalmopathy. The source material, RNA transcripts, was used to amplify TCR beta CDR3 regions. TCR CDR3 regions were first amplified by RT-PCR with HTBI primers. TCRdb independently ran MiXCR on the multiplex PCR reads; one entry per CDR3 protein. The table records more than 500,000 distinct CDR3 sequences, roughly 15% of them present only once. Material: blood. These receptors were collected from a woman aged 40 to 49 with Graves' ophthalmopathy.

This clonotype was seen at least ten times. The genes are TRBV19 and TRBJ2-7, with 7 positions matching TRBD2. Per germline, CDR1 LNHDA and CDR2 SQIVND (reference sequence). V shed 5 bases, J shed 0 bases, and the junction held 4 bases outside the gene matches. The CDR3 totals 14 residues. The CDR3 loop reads CASSLAANSYEQYF. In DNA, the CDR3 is TGTGCCAGTAGTCTAGCGGCGAACTCCTACGAGCAGTACTTC.

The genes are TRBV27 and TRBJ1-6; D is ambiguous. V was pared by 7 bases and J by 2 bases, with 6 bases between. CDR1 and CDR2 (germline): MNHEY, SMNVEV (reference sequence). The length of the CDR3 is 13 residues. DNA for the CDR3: TGTGCCAGCAAGGAGCCCTATAATTCACCCCTCCACTTT. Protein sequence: CASKEPYNSPLHF.

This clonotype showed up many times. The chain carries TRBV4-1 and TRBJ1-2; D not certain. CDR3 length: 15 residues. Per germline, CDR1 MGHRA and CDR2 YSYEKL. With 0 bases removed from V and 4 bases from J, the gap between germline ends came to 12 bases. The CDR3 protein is CASSQDSMTFYGYTF. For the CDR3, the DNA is TGCGCCAGCAGCCAAGACAGCATGACTTTCTATGGCTACACCTTC.

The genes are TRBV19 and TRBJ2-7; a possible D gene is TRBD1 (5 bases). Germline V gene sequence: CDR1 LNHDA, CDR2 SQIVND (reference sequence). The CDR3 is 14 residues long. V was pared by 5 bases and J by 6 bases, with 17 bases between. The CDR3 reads CASSGPTASCEQYF. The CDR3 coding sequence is TGTGCCAGTAGTGGTCCGACAGCAAGCTGCGAGCAGTACTTC. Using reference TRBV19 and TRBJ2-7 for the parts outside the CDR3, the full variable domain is DGGITQSPKYLFRKEGQNVTLSCEQNLNHDAMYWYRQDPGQGLRLIYYSQIVNDFQKGDIAEGYSVSREKKESFPLTVTSAQKNPTAFYLCASSGPTASCEQYFGPGTRLTVT.

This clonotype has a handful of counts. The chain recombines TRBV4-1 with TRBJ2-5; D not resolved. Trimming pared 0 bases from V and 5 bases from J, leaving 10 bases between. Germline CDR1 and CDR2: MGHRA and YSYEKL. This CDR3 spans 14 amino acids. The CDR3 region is CASSQDGDGETQYF. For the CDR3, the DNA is TGCGCCAGCAGCCAAGATGGGGATGGGGAGACCCAGTACTTC.

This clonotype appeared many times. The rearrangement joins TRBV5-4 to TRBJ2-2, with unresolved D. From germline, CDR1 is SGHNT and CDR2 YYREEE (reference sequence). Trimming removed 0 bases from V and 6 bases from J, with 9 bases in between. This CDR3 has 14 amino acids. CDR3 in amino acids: CASSLERAPGELFF. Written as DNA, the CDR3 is TGTGCCAGCAGCTTGGAACGGGCCCCCGGGGAGCTGTTTTTT.

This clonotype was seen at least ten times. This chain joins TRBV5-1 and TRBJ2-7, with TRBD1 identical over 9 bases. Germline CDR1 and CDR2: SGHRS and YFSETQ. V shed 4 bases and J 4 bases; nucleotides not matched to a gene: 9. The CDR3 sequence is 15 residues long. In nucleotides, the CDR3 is TGCGCCAGCAGCGTAACCACCGGGACAGGGTACGAGCAGTACTTC. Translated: CASSVTTGTGYEQYF.

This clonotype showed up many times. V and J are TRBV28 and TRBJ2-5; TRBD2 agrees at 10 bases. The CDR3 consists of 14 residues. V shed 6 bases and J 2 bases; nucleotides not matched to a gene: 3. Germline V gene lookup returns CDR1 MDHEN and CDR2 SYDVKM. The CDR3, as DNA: TGTGCCAGCAGAGGACTAGCGGCACAAGAGACCCAGTACTTC. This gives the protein CASRGLAAQETQYF.

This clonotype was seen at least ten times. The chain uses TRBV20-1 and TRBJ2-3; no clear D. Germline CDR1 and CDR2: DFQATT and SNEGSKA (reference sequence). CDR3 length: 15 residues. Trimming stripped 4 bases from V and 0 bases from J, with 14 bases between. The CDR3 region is CSAMALGPSTDTQYF. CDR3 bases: TGCAGTGCTATGGCGCTAGGGCCTAGCACAGATACGCAGTATTTT.

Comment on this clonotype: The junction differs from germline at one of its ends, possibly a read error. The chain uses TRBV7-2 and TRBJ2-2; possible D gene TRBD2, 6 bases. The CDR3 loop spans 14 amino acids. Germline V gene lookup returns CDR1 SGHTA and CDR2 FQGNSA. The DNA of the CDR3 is TGTGCCAGCAGCTTAAACGGACTCTCCGGGGGGCTGTTTTTT. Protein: CASSLNGLSGGLFF.

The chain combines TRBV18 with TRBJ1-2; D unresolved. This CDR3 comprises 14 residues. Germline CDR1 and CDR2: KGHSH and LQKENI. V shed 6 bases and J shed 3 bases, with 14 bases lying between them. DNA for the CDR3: TGTGCCAGCTCGGCCATTCATCAGGACTATGGCTACACCTTC. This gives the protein CASSAIHQDYGYTF.

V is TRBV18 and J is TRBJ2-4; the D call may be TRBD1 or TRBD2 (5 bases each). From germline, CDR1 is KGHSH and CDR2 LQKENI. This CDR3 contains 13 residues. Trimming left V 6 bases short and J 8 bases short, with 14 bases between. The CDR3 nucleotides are TGTGCCAGCTCCCAGGACACCGGGGACATTCAGTACTTC. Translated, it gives CASSQDTGDIQYF.

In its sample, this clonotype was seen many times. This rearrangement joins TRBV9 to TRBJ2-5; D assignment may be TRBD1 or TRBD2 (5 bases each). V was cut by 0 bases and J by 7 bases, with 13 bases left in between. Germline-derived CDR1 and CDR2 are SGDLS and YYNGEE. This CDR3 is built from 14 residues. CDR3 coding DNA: TGTGCCAGCAGCGTAGACGGGACGATGGGGACCCAGTACTTC. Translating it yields CASSVDGTMGTQYF.

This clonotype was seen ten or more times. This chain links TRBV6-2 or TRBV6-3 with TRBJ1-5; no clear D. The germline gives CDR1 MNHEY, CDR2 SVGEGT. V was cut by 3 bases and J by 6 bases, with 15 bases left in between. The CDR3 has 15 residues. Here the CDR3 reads CASSYYGSLGQPQHF. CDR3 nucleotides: TGTGCCAGCAGTTATTACGGGAGCCTCGGTCAGCCCCAGCATTTT.

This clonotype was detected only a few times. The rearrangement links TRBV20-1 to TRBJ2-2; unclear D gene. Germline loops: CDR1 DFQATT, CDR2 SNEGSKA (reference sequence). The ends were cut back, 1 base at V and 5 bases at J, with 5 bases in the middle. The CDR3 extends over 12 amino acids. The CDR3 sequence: CSARGVTGELFF. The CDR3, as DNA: TGCAGTGCTAGAGGGGTAACCGGGGAGCTGTTTTTT.

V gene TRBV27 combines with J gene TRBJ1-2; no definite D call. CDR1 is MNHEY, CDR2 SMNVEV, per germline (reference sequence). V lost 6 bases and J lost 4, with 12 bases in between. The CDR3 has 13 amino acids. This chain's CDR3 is CASRALETYGYTF. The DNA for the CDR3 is TGTGCCAGCAGAGCACTAGAGACCTATGGCTACACCTTC.

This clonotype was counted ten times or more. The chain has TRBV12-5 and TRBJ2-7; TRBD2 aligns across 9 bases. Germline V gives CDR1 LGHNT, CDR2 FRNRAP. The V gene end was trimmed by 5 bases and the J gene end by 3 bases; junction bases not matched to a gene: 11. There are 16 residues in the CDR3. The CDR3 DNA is TGTGCTAGTGGTACCCATAGCGGGAGCCCACTCTACGAGCAGTACTTC. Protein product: CASGTHSGSPLYEQYF.

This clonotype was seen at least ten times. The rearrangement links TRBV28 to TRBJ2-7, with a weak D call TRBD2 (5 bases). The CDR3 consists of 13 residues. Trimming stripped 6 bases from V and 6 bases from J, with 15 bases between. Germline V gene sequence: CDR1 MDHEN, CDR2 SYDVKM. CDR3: CASRSPGSGEQYF. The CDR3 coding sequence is TGTGCCAGCAGGAGCCCGGGGAGTGGCGAGCAGTACTTC. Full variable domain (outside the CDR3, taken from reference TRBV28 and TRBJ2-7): DVKVTQSSRYLVKRTGEKVFLECVQDMDHENMFWYRQDPGLGLRLIYFSYDVKMKEKGDIPEGYSVSREKKERFSLILESASTNQTSMYLCASRSPGSGEQYFGPGTRLTVT.

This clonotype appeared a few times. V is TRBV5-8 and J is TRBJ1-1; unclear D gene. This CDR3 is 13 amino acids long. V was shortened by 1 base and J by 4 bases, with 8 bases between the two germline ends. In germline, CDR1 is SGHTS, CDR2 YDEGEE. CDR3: CASSLKGITEAFF. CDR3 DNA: TGTGCCAGCAGCTTGAAGGGAATCACTGAAGCTTTCTTT.

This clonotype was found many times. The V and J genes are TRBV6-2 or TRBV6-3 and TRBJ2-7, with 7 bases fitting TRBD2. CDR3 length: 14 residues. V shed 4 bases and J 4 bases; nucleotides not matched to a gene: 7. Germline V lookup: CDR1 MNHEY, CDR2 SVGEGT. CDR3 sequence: CASSSRGSWYEQYF. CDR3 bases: TGTGCCAGCAGTTCTCGCGGGAGTTGGTACGAGCAGTACTTC.

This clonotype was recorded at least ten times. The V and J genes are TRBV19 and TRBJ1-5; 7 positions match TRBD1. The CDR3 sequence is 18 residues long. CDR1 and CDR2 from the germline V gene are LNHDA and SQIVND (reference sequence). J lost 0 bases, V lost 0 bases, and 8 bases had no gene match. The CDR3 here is CASSIEGTATYSNQPQHF. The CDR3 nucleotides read TGTGCCAGTAGTATAGAGGGGACAGCTACCTATAGCAATCAGCCCCAGCATTTT.

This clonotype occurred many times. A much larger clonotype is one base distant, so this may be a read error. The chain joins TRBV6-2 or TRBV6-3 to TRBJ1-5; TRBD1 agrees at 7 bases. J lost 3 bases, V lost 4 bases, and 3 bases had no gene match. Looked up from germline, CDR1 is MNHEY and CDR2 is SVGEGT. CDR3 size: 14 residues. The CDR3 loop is CASSFRGINQPQHF. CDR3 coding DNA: TGTGCCAGCAGTTTCAGGGGGATCAATCAGCCCCAGCATTTT.

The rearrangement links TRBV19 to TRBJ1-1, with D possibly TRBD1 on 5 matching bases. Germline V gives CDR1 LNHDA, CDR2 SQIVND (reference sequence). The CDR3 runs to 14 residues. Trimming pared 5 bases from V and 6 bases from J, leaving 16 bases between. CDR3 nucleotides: TGTGCCAGTAGTTTGGAGGGGTTGTATTCTGAAGCTTTCTTT. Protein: CASSLEGLYSEAFF.

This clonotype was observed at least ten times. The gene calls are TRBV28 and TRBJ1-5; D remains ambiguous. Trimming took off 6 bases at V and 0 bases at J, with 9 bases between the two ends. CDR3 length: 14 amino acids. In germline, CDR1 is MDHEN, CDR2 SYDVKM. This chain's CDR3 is CASRSSYSNQPQHF. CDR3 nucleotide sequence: TGTGCCAGCAGGTCGTCTTATAGCAATCAGCCCCAGCATTTT.

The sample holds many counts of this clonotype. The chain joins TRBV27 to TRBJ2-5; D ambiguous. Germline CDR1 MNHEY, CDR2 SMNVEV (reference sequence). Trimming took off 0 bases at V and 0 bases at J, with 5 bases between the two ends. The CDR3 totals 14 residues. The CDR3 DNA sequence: TGTGCCAGCAGTTTATCGGCGAACCAAGAGACCCAGTACTTC. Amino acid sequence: CASSLSANQETQYF.

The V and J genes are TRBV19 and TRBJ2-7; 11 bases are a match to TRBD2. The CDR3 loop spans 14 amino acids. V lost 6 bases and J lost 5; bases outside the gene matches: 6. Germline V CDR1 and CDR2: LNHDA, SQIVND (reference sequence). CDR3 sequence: CASSSLAGAHEQYF. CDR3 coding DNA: TGTGCCAGTAGCTCACTAGCGGGAGCCCACGAGCAGTACTTC.

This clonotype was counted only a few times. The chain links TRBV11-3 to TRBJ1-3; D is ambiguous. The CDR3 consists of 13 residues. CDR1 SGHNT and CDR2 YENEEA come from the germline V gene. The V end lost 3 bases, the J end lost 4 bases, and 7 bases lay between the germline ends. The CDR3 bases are TGTGCCAGCAGCTTCGGCCGGGGAAACACCATATATTTT. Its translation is CASSFGRGNTIYF.

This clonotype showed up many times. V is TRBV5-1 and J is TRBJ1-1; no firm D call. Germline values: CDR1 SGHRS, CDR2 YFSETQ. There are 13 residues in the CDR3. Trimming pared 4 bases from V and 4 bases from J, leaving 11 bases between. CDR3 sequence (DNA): TGCGCCAGCAGCACGGGGTATCCCACTGAAGCTTTCTTT. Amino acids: CASSTGYPTEAFF.

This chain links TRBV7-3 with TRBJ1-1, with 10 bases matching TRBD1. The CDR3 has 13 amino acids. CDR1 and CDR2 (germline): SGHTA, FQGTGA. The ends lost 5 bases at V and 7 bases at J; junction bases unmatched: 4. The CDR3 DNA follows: TGTGCCAGCAGCGCCGGGACAGGGGATGAAGCTTTCTTT. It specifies CASSAGTGDEAFF.

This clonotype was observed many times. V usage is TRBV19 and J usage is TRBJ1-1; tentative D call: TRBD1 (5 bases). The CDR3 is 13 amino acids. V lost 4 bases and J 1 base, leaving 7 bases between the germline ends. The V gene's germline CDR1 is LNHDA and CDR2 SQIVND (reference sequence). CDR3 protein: CASSKTGNTEAFF. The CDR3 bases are TGTGCCAGTAGTAAAACAGGGAACACTGAAGCTTTCTTT. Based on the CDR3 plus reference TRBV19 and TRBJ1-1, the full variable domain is DGGITQSPKYLFRKEGQNVTLSCEQNLNHDAMYWYRQDPGQGLRLIYYSQIVNDFQKGDIAEGYSVSREKKESFPLTVTSAQKNPTAFYLCASSKTGNTEAFFGQGTRLTVV.

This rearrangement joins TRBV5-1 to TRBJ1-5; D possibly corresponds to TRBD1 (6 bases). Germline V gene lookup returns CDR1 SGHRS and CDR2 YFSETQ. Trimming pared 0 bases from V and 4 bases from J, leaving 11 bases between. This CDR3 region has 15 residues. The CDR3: CASSLDGTLNQPQHF. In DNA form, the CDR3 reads TGCGCCAGCAGCTTGGATGGGACACTTAATCAGCCCCAGCATTTT.

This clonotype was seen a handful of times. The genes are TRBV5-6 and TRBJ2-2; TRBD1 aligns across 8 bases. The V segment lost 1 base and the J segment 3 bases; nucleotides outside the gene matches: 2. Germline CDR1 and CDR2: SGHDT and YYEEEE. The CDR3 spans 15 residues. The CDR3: CASSLRDRYTGELFF. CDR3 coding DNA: TGTGCCAGCAGCTTGCGGGACAGGTACACCGGGGAGCTGTTTTTT.